This TCR beta chain originates from a study of blood T cell repertoires in COVID-19. Libraries were prepared by immunoSEQ multiplex PCR; TCRdb keeps only in-frame clonotypes and omits some of them. The table has more than 300,000 clones, around 87% seen once. V was shortened by 2 bases and J by 9 bases, with 8 bases between the two germline ends. The CDR3 consists of 12 residues. From germline, CDR1 is MDHEN and CDR2 SYDVKM. Recruited during active infection, patients (from Seattle) were subsequently followed longitudinally. This clonotype originated in a woman in her 30s with COVID-19, enrolled during active disease. The sequenced material came from peripheral blood. The V and J genes are TRBV28 and TRBJ1-5, with unresolved D. The CDR3 nucleotides are TGTGCCAGCAGTTTACAGGTCGCGCCCCAGCATTTT. Encoded protein: CASSLQVAPQHF.